The present entry profiles one T cell receptor (beta chain) with its context. Antigen specificity is unknown. The data stem from a study of T cell repertoires in cytomegalovirus infection. On the study more broadly: Recently identified HLA-C-restricted CMV epitopes and well-studied HLA-B-restricted CMV epitopes were used by the study. In public TCR beta signatures, there were indications of both CMV infection and matching HLA type. Study-wide results and caveats: The study identified carriers of CMV plus the relevant HLA from cumulative public TCR beta family frequency.

MiXCR, applied by TCRdb to the reads, yields one record per CDR3 protein. Of around 770,000 distinct CDR3 sequences detected, 25% to 30% appear once; the ten largest clones hold over 10%. Trimming removed 7 bases at V and 5 bases at J, with 5 bases between. Germline V gene lookup returns CDR1 SNHLY and CDR2 FYNNEI. The CDR3 sequence is 11 residues long. This receptor was taken from a human donor in good health (CMV status not recorded). Some clones in this sample may be carry-over from other donors' samples. The sample in question was cultured CD8+ T cells from PBMCs, obtained from culture after CMV antigen stimulation. The genes are TRBV2 and TRBJ2-2; D is ambiguous. CDR3 sequence reads: CASTETGELFF. The CDR3 bases are TGTGCCAGCACGGAGACCGGGGAGCTGTTTTTT.